What follows are 15 T cell receptor beta chains derived from one specimen sequenced in a study of T cells after yellow fever vaccination. MiXCR was run by TCRdb on the 5' RACE reads, yielding one entry per CDR3 protein. Found here are fewer than 150,000 distinct CDR3 sequences, 6.5% to 9% of them singletons; the top ten hold over 2.5%. Sequencing was performed on CD4+ T cells sorted from PBMCs, taken about 41 days after the first yellow fever vaccination. These receptors originate from a man younger than 35 who received the YFV17D yellow fever vaccine.

This clonotype was detected many times. This sequence joins TRBV10-3 and TRBJ1-1; D is undetermined. Germline V gene sequence: CDR1 ENHRY, CDR2 SYGVKD. The V and J ends lost 6 bases and 0 bases respectively, with 11 bases between them. This CDR3 has 14 residues. In DNA, the CDR3 is TGTGCCATCAGCCTACAGCTGATGAACACTGAAGCTTTCTTT. Its translation is CAISLQLMNTEAFF.

In its sample, this clonotype was seen many times. J is TRBJ1-5 and V is TRBV6-2 or TRBV6-3; no clear D. This CDR3 comprises 14 residues. The germline CDR1 and CDR2 sequences are MNHEY and SVGEGT. With 0 bases removed from V and 6 bases from J, the gap between germline ends came to 9 bases. CDR3 protein: CASSYSNRLQPQHF. CDR3 bases: TGTGCCAGCAGTTACTCGAACAGACTTCAGCCCCAGCATTTT.

Many counts were recorded for this clonotype. V and J are TRBV7-3 and TRBJ2-5; D is perhaps TRBD2 (6 bases). The CDR3 covers 13 residues. Germline assignment: CDR1 SGHTA and CDR2 FQGTGA. V was pared by 4 bases and J by 5 bases, with 11 bases between. The DNA for the CDR3 is TGTGCCAGCAGCTCGGGACTCGGGGAGACCCAGTACTTC. Amino acid sequence: CASSSGLGETQYF.

This clonotype was seen ten or more times. The rearrangement uses TRBV6-1 and TRBJ2-3, with 10 nucleotides matching TRBD2. The CDR3 has 17 amino acids. J was trimmed by 2 bases and V by 7 bases; bases with no gene match: 12. Per germline, CDR1 MNHNS and CDR2 SASEGT. CDR3: CASTRSGGAPHTDTQYF. In DNA form, the CDR3 reads TGTGCCAGCACTAGAAGCGGGGGGGCCCCCCACACAGATACGCAGTATTTT.

The CDR3 DNA reads TGTGCCAGCAGTGACAACAGGGTTGTCGCGGAGACCCAGTACTTC. Protein: CASSDNRVVAETQYF. The chain links TRBV6-2 or TRBV6-3 to TRBJ2-5, with D tentatively TRBD1 (6 bases). In germline, CDR1 is MNHEY, CDR2 SVGEGT. This CDR3 is built from 15 residues. V was trimmed by 5 bases and J by 5 bases, leaving 18 bases between them.

This clonotype appeared many times. The CDR3 region is CASSRTGPGAADTQYF. CDR3 bases: TGCGCCAGCAGCAGAACGGGCCCCGGGGCGGCAGATACGCAGTATTTT. The V and J genes are TRBV5-1 and TRBJ2-3, with D perhaps TRBD1 or TRBD2 (5 bases each). The germline V gene encodes CDR1 SGHRS and CDR2 YFSETQ. The CDR3 sequence is 16 residues long. Trimming took 4 bases from V and 4 from J, leaving 19 bases between them.

This clonotype showed up many times. The V and J genes are TRBV11-2 and TRBJ2-5, with TRBD2 matching 11 bases. Germline V gives CDR1 SGHAT, CDR2 FQNNGV. V shed 2 bases and J 4 bases; nucleotides not matched to a gene: 6. The CDR3 runs 16 residues. The CDR3 is CASSLFLAGGPETQYF. The CDR3 DNA is TGTGCCAGCAGCTTATTCCTAGCGGGGGGACCAGAGACCCAGTACTTC.

This clonotype has at least ten counts. The rearrangement links TRBV7-9 to TRBJ2-3, with D possibly TRBD1 on 5 matching bases. Per the germline V gene, CDR1 is SEHNR and CDR2 is FQNEAQ (reference sequence). V dropped 5 bases and J dropped 4 bases, with 13 bases sitting between them. This CDR3 spans 14 amino acids. The chain's CDR3 is CASSPWGNADTQYF. The CDR3, as DNA: TGTGCCAGCAGCCCCTGGGGCAACGCAGATACGCAGTATTTT. The whole variable domain, filled in from reference TRBV7-9 and TRBJ2-3, reads DTGVSQNPRHKITKRGQNVTFRCDPISEHNRLYWYRQTLGQGPEFLTYFQNEAQLEKSRLLSDRFSAERPKGSFSTLEIQRTEQGDSAMYLCASSPWGNADTQYFGPGTRLTVL.

This clonotype was picked up a small number of times. The CDR3 region has the DNA TGTGCCAGCAGCTTTCTCTCGGGGCCTGGTAGGGGGGCCAACGTCCTGACTTTC. It specifies CASSFLSGPGRGANVLTF. The chain is built from TRBV11-2 and TRBJ2-6; D may match TRBD1 or TRBD2 (5 bases each). Deletions cut 3 bases from V and 4 bases from J, with 19 bases between. CDR1 is SGHAT, CDR2 FQNNGV, per germline. The CDR3 is made up of 18 amino acids.

This clonotype occurred a few times. V gene TRBV7-9 combines with J gene TRBJ1-2, with 9 bases lining up with TRBD1. The CDR3 length is 14 residues. Looked up from germline, CDR1 is SEHNR and CDR2 is FQNEAQ (reference sequence). Losses at the gene ends were 3 bases for V and 6 bases for J; bases not matched to a gene: 5. CDR3 coding DNA: TGTGCCAGCAGCTTGAGGGGACAGGGAGATGGCTACACCTTC. Encoded protein: CASSLRGQGDGYTF.

In its sample, this clonotype was seen many times. The chain has TRBV5-4 and TRBJ2-3; D remains unclear. V lost 3 bases to trimming and J lost 6 bases, with 11 bases between them. From germline, CDR1 is SGHNT and CDR2 YYREEE (reference sequence). This CDR3 has 13 residues. The CDR3 spells CASSSPLGDTQYF. CDR3 nucleotide sequence: TGTGCCAGCAGCTCCCCTCTGGGGGATACGCAGTATTTT.

The sample holds many counts of this clonotype. V is TRBV5-5 and J is TRBJ1-4; TRBD1 matches 8 bases. The CDR3 is 16 amino acids. Germline CDR1 and CDR2: SGHKS and YYEKEE (reference sequence). Trimming cost V 4 bases and J 2 bases; bases outside gene matches: 7. CDR3 sequence reads: CASSEGQAVTNEKLFF. CDR3 DNA sequence: TGTGCCAGCAGCGAGGGACAGGCGGTTACTAATGAAAAACTGTTTTTT.

This clonotype was seen repeatedly, ten times or more. The chain combines TRBV12-3 or TRBV12-4 with TRBJ2-7; a weak D match, TRBD2 (5 bases). CDR3 length: 13 residues. Trimming left V 5 bases short and J 7 bases short, with 15 bases between. For the CDR3, the DNA is TGTGCCAGCAGTACCTCCCCTCAGCGGGAGCAGTACGTC. Residues: CASSTSPQREQYV.

There are many counts of this clonotype. V is TRBV5-6 and J is TRBJ2-5; 7 positions agree with TRBD2. Germline V CDR1 and CDR2: SGHDT, YYEEEE. The CDR3 loop spans 15 amino acids. The V gene end was trimmed by 6 bases and the J gene end by 3 bases; junction bases not matched to a gene: 11. In nucleotides, the CDR3 is TGTGCCAGCAATGAACCGGGGGGTCTCGAAGAGACCCAGTACTTC. Protein sequence: CASNEPGGLEETQYF.

A word on this clonotype: One end of the junction does not line up with germline, which may come from a read error. V gene TRBV7-8 combines with J gene TRBJ1-5; D may be TRBD1 (5 bases). The CDR3 totals 14 residues. Germline V gene sequence: CDR1 SGHVS, CDR2 FQNEAQ. CDR3 sequence reads: CAISLGVGDQPQHF. DNA for the CDR3: TGTGCCATCAGCCTCGGGGTCGGGGACCAGCCCCAGCATTTT. Using reference TRBV7-8 and TRBJ1-5 for the parts outside the CDR3, the full variable domain is GAGVSQSPRYKVAKRGQDVALRCDPISGHVSLFWYQQALGQGPEFLTYFQNEAQLDKSGLPSDRFFAERPEGSVSTLKIQRTQQEDSAVYLCAISLGVGDQPQHFGDGTRLSIL.